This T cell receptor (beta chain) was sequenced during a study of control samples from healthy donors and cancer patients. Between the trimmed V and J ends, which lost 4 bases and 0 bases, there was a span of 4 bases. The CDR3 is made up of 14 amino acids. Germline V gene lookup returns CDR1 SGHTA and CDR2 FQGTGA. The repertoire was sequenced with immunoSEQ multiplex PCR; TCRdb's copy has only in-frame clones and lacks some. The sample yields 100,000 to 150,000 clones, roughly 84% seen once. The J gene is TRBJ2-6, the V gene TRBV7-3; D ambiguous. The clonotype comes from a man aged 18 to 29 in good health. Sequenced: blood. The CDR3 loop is CASSSYSGANVLTF. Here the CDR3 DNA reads TGTGCCAGCAGCTCATACTCTGGGGCCAACGTCCTGACTTTC.